The present T cell receptor beta chain was sequenced within a study of shared clonotypes between healthy human individuals. Background on the study: Donors, aged 18 to 49, were a couple of women and a few men.

The CDR3 extends over 17 amino acids. V lost 6 bases, J lost 2 bases, and 11 bases stayed unmatched. Germline V gives CDR1 MNHEY, CDR2 SMNVEV (reference sequence). The donors were all Caucasian adults (living in Nashville, Tennessee). Concerning this clone itself: The target antigen is unknown.

General study points: Non-shared clonotypes showed lower generation probabilities than clonotypes common to all four donors. The genetic and exposure-history diversity represented was limited by few donors.

Profiled with immunoSEQ multiplex PCR; TCRdb holds only in-frame clones, not every one. The sample has 550,000 to 700,000 clones; around 73% are singletons. Sequences were obtained from memory CD4+ T cells sorted from blood. As for subset: CD45RA-negative fraction. The TCR originated in a woman in her twenties or thirties in good health. The rearrangement links TRBV27 to TRBJ2-1, with 9 nucleotides matching TRBD2. CDR3 bases: TGTGCCAGCAGGATGGAGAGGCGGGAGGGCCCCTACAATGAGCAGTTCTTC. This encodes CASRMERREGPYNEQFF.